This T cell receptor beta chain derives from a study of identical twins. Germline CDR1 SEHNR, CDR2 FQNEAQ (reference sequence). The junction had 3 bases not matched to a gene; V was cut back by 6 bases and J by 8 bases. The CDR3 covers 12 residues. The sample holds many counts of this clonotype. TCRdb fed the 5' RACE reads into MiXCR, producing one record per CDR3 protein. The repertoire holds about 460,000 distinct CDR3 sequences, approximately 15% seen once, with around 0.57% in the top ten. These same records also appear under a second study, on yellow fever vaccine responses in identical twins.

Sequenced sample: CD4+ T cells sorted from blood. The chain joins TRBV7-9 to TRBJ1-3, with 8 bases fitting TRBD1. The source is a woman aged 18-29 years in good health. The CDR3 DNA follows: TGTGCCAGCAGGCAGGGGGCTTACACCATATATTTT. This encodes CASRQGAYTIYF.